The 30 T cell receptor beta chains listed next were all sequenced from one sample in a study of T-cell memory formation after mild COVID-19. Via MiXCR, TCRdb re-called the 5' RACE reads, giving one row per CDR3 protein. Of approximately 390,000 distinct CDR3 sequences listed, roughly 15% are singletons. Sequencing was done on a sample of PBMCs or a T cell subset sorted from them (not recorded which). The receptors were gathered from a man aged 18-30 years who had mild COVID-19 (a few samples of this study predate the infection). Cell type and time point are not known.

The chain employs TRBV7-9 and TRBJ2-2, with 12 positions matching TRBD1. Per the germline V gene, CDR1 is SEHNR and CDR2 is FQNEAQ (reference sequence). The CDR3 extends over 15 amino acids. Unmatched junction bases numbered 5, after V lost 6 bases and J lost 6 bases. Written as DNA, the CDR3 is TGTGCCAGCAGAGGGGGACAGGGGGCTTCCGGGGAGCTGTTTTTT. It encodes CASRGGQGASGELFF.

A few counts support this clonotype. The chain carries TRBV2 and TRBJ2-3; D gene ambiguous. The germline V gene encodes CDR1 SNHLY and CDR2 FYNNEI. Trimming removed 10 bases from V and 5 bases from J, with 13 bases in between. The CDR3 has 12 amino acids. CDR3: CATRTWGDTQYF. CDR3 bases: TGTGCCACCAGGACCTGGGGAGATACGCAGTATTTT.

The V call is TRBV6-1, the J call TRBJ1-2; D perhaps matches TRBD1 (5 bases). Trimming shortened V by 0 bases and J by 4 bases, and 12 bases separated the two germline ends. This CDR3 region has 15 residues. CDR1 and CDR2 (germline): MNHNS, SASEGT. CDR3 DNA: TGTGCCAGCAGTGAAGCGTCAGGGACCCCCTATGGCTACACCTTC. It codes for CASSEASGTPYGYTF.

The V call is TRBV27, the J call TRBJ1-1; D uncertain. Germline V lookup: CDR1 MNHEY, CDR2 SMNVEV (reference sequence). This CDR3 region has 14 residues. V was cut by 3 bases and J by 5 bases, with 13 bases left in between. This CDR3 is CASSFRASGTEAFF. DNA of the CDR3: TGTGCCAGCAGTTTTCGGGCATCGGGGACTGAAGCTTTCTTT.

This clonotype has only a few counts. The chain uses TRBV19 and TRBJ2-1, with 7 bases matching TRBD2. With 3 bases clipped from V and 0 bases from J, the junction kept 8 bases outside the gene matches. Germline-derived CDR1 and CDR2 are LNHDA and SQIVND (reference sequence). The CDR3 is made up of 17 amino acids. The DNA of the CDR3 is TGTGCCAGTAGTATGGGAGCGGGGCAAAGCTCCTACAATGAGCAGTTCTTC. Translated: CASSMGAGQSSYNEQFF.

This clonotype was observed a handful of times. The genes are TRBV4-3 and TRBJ1-2, with D possibly being TRBD1 (5 bases). This CDR3 has 15 amino acids. V was shortened by 0 bases and J by 4 bases, with 12 bases between the two germline ends. Germline V gene lookup returns CDR1 LGHNA and CDR2 YSLEER. CDR3 in amino acids: CASSQDPGTGYGYTF. DNA of the CDR3: TGCGCCAGCAGCCAAGATCCGGGGACTGGCTATGGCTACACCTTC.

The V gene is TRBV10-3, the J gene TRBJ2-5; D is ambiguous. Germline V CDR1 and CDR2: ENHRY, SYGVKD. This CDR3 has 11 residues. V lost 6 bases, J lost 2 bases, and 4 bases lay in between. The CDR3 nucleotides are TGTGCCATCAGGACTCAAGAGACCCAGTACTTC. It specifies CAIRTQETQYF.

A few counts support this clonotype. The chain carries TRBV6-2 or TRBV6-3 and TRBJ2-6; 11 positions match TRBD1. Per the germline V gene, CDR1 is MNHEY and CDR2 is SVGEGT. The CDR3 extends over 20 amino acids. Trimming took 6 bases from V and 0 from J; bases not matched to a gene: 13. CDR3 protein: CASSRTLSGTGGSGANVLTF. In DNA, the CDR3 is TGTGCCAGCAGCCGCACCCTTTCCGGGACAGGGGGCTCTGGGGCCAACGTCCTGACTTTC.

The gene calls are TRBV7-2 and TRBJ2-4; unclear D gene. Per germline, CDR1 SGHTA and CDR2 FQGNSA. Trimming cost V 2 bases and J 1 base, with 9 bases left between them. The CDR3 is made up of 15 amino acids. The DNA for the CDR3 is TGTGCCAGCAGCTTAAAGGCCGGGGCCAAAAACATTCAGTACTTC. Amino acid sequence: CASSLKAGAKNIQYF.

The table lists this clonotype with a few counts. J is TRBJ2-2 and V is TRBV9; D is perhaps TRBD2 (5 bases). In germline, CDR1 is SGDLS, CDR2 YYNGEE. With 0 bases removed from V and 4 bases from J, the gap between germline ends came to 13 bases. The CDR3 spans 16 residues. CDR3 region: CASSVGIGEITGELFF. CDR3 coding DNA: TGTGCCAGCAGCGTAGGTATCGGGGAAATCACCGGGGAGCTGTTTTTT.

The sample holds a few counts of this clonotype. The chain has TRBV5-1 and TRBJ2-6; D unclear. The CDR3 length is 17 residues. Deletions cut 4 bases from V and 2 bases from J, with 16 bases between. CDR1 is SGHRS, CDR2 YFSETQ, per germline. CDR3 sequence: CASSLAVQSAGANVLTF. The CDR3 DNA sequence: TGCGCCAGCAGCCTGGCAGTTCAGTCGGCTGGGGCCAACGTCCTGACTTTC.

The V and J genes are TRBV7-6 and TRBJ2-3; possibly TRBD1 for D (5 bases). The germline V gene encodes CDR1 SGHVS and CDR2 FNYEAQ. The CDR3 length is 13 residues. The V end lost 5 bases, the J end lost 1 base, and 7 bases lay between the germline ends. CDR3 in amino acids: CASSRQRTDTQYF. The CDR3 bases are TGTGCCAGCAGCCGACAGCGCACAGATACGCAGTATTTT.

This clonotype occurred a few times. This rearrangement joins TRBV20-1 to TRBJ1-2; a possible D gene is TRBD1 (5 bases). V gave up 3 bases and J gave up 3 bases, with 14 bases separating them. The length of the CDR3 is 14 residues. Germline lookup yields CDR1 DFQATT and CDR2 SNEGSKA (reference sequence). The CDR3 is CSARPGTSDYGYTF. DNA of the CDR3: TGCAGTGCTAGGCCAGGGACGTCAGACTATGGCTACACCTTC.

The table lists this clonotype with a few counts. The gene calls are TRBV28 and TRBJ2-7; D unclear. Germline values: CDR1 MDHEN, CDR2 SYDVKM. This CDR3 contains 10 residues. V lost 9 bases and J lost 7, with 10 bases in between. The CDR3 bases are TGTGCCAGGGACCAAAGGGAGCAGTACGTC. Its translation is CARDQREQYV.

The chain uses TRBV7-2 and TRBJ2-5, with D perhaps given as TRBD1 or TRBD2 (5 bases each). The germline gives CDR1 SGHTA, CDR2 FQGNSA. This CDR3 is 14 amino acids long. Trimming shortened V by 2 bases and J by 5 bases, and 12 bases separated the two germline ends. CDR3 DNA: TGTGCCAGCAGCTTAAGTAGGGGACCGGAGACCCAGTACTTC. It specifies CASSLSRGPETQYF.

This clonotype was found a few times. Its ends do not fully match the called genes, so a read error is possible. CDR3 bases: TGTGCCGGCAGGACAGGAGCCAATCAGCCCCAGCATTTT. Amino acids: CAGRTGANQPQHF. This sequence joins TRBV6-1 and TRBJ1-5; the match to TRBD1 covers 7 bases. Per germline, CDR1 MNHNS and CDR2 SASEGT. This CDR3 spans 13 amino acids.

This clonotype was detected only a few times. The chain links TRBV6-5 to TRBJ1-4, with D perhaps TRBD1 (5 bases). The V gene's germline CDR1 is MNHEY and CDR2 SVGAGI. The germline V and J ends were trimmed by 3 bases and 12 bases, with 20 bases remaining between them. CDR3 size: 15 residues. The CDR3 sequence is CASSYGRDSPGELFF. The DNA of the CDR3 is TGTGCCAGCAGTTATGGCAGGGATAGCCCCGGGGAACTGTTTTTT.

This clonotype came up a few times. This rearrangement joins TRBV6-2 or TRBV6-3 to TRBJ2-5, with D possibly TRBD2 on 5 matching bases. From germline, CDR1 is MNHEY and CDR2 SVGEGT. The V and J ends lost 5 bases and 2 bases respectively, with 12 bases between them. The CDR3 covers 14 residues. The CDR3 loop is CASSPGIRQETQYF. Here the CDR3 DNA reads TGTGCCAGCAGTCCCGGGATTCGACAAGAGACCCAGTACTTC.

This clonotype was picked up a small number of times. The chain recombines TRBV4-3 with TRBJ1-5; D uncertain. In germline, CDR1 is LGHNA, CDR2 YSLEER. V was cut by 6 bases and J by 0 bases, with 12 bases left in between. CDR3 length: 15 amino acids. CDR3: CASRETRYSNQPQHF. The CDR3 DNA sequence: TGCGCCAGCAGAGAGACAAGGTATAGCAATCAGCCCCAGCATTTT.

The rearrangement joins TRBV9 to TRBJ2-1; the D gene could be TRBD1 or TRBD2 (6 bases each). V dropped 7 bases and J dropped 0 bases, with 23 bases sitting between them. The CDR3 extends over 18 amino acids. The V gene's germline CDR1 is SGDLS and CDR2 YYNGEE. In DNA, the CDR3 is TGTGCCAGCGGAGGTAGCTGGGGGGACACGAGCTCCTACAATGAGCAGTTCTTC. Encoded protein: CASGGSWGDTSSYNEQFF.

This clonotype has only a few counts. This sequence joins TRBV7-8 and TRBJ1-1; D may be TRBD1 (6 bases). Between the trimmed V and J ends, which lost 1 base and 6 bases, there was a span of 12 bases. The CDR3 is 14 residues long. CDR1 is SGHVS, CDR2 FQNEAQ, per germline. The CDR3 loop is CASSLGRRGPEAFF. DNA for the CDR3: TGTGCCAGCAGCTTAGGACGCCGGGGGCCTGAAGCTTTCTTT.

This clonotype was found many times. This sequence joins TRBV20-1 and TRBJ2-3; D gene uncertain. This CDR3 spans 13 amino acids. The V gene's germline CDR1 is DFQATT and CDR2 SNEGSKA (reference sequence). Trimming took 0 bases from V and 2 from J, leaving 6 bases between them. Here the CDR3 DNA reads TGCAGTGCTAGAGAGGTGTACACAGATACGCAGTATTTT. It yields the protein CSAREVYTDTQYF.

This sequence joins TRBV28 and TRBJ2-1; 9 nucleotides match TRBD1. Trimming at V came to 2 bases and at J to 5 bases, leaving 10 bases not matched to a gene. This CDR3 is built from 17 residues. Germline V CDR1 and CDR2: MDHEN, SYDVKM. The CDR3 protein is CASSLVGRGQGNNEQFF. In DNA form, the CDR3 reads TGTGCCAGCAGTTTAGTTGGGCGGGGACAGGGAAACAATGAGCAGTTCTTC.

The table lists this clonotype with a few counts. V is TRBV7-9 and J is TRBJ2-1; 7 bases line up with TRBD1. The CDR3 loop spans 14 amino acids. Germline CDR1 reads SEHNR; CDR2 reads FQNEAQ (reference sequence). V dropped 8 bases and J dropped 6; count of bases not matched to a gene: 10. The CDR3 region is CASGSTTGSNEQFF. CDR3 coding DNA: TGTGCCAGCGGGTCCACGACAGGGTCCAATGAGCAGTTCTTC.

This clonotype was found a few times. The chain carries TRBV5-5 and TRBJ2-7; no firm D call. Germline CDR1 reads SGHKS; CDR2 reads YYEKEE (reference sequence). Trimming stripped 0 bases from V and 0 bases from J, with 10 bases between. The CDR3 totals 15 residues. The CDR3 reads CASSLGSGPSYEQYF. CDR3 DNA sequence: TGTGCCAGCAGCTTGGGTTCCGGACCCTCCTACGAGCAGTACTTC.

The CDR3 region is CASSPSWGTDTQYF. In DNA, the CDR3 is TGTGCCAGCAGCCCTAGCTGGGGCACAGATACGCAGTATTTT. The V gene is TRBV7-2, the J gene TRBJ2-3, with D possibly TRBD2 on 5 matching bases. Germline values: CDR1 SGHTA, CDR2 FQGNSA. Trimming pared 5 bases from V and 1 base from J, leaving 10 bases between. The length of the CDR3 is 14 residues.

The chain uses TRBV29-1 and TRBJ1-6; D ambiguous. This CDR3 comprises 10 residues. The V gene's germline CDR1 is SQVTM and CDR2 ANQGSEA. The DNA for the CDR3 is TGCGGGTGCGAAAGTGACACCCTCCACTTT. Translation: CGCESDTLHF. Full variable domain (outside the CDR3, taken from reference TRBV29-1 and TRBJ1-6): SAVISQKPSRDICQRGTSLTIQCQVDSQVTMMFWYRQQPGQSLTLIATANQGSEATYESGFVIDKFPISRPNLTFSTLTVSNMSPEDSSIYLCGCESDTLHFGNGTRLTVT.

This clonotype was counted many times. The V gene is TRBV20-1, the J gene TRBJ2-1; tentatively, D is TRBD1 (8 bases). Between the trimmed V and J ends, which lost 2 bases and 6 bases, there was a span of 17 bases. CDR3 size: 15 residues. Germline-derived CDR1 and CDR2 are DFQATT and SNEGSKA (reference sequence). CDR3 sequence reads: CSARRAQGGANEQFF. CDR3 nucleotide sequence: TGCAGTGCTAGAAGGGCACAGGGGGGGGCCAATGAGCAGTTCTTC.

The rearrangement uses TRBV27 and TRBJ2-2, with D hard to call. The CDR3 spans 14 residues. Germline V gene sequence: CDR1 MNHEY, CDR2 SMNVEV (reference sequence). Trimming shortened V by 3 bases and J by 6 bases, and 11 bases separated the two germline ends. The CDR3 sequence: CASSLSVEPGELFF. The CDR3 nucleotides are TGTGCCAGCAGTTTGTCGGTGGAACCCGGGGAGCTGTTTTTT.

This clonotype occurred a few times. V and J are TRBV10-1 and TRBJ2-3, with TRBD2 matching over 9 bases. Trimming removed 5 bases from V and 5 bases from J; junction bases left unmatched: 8. The CDR3 contains 15 residues. From germline, CDR1 is WNHNN and CDR2 SYGVQD (reference sequence). CDR3 nucleotides: TGCGCCAGCAGTATTAGCGGGGGCCCCGGAGATACGCAGTATTTT. The encoded protein is CASSISGGPGDTQYF.